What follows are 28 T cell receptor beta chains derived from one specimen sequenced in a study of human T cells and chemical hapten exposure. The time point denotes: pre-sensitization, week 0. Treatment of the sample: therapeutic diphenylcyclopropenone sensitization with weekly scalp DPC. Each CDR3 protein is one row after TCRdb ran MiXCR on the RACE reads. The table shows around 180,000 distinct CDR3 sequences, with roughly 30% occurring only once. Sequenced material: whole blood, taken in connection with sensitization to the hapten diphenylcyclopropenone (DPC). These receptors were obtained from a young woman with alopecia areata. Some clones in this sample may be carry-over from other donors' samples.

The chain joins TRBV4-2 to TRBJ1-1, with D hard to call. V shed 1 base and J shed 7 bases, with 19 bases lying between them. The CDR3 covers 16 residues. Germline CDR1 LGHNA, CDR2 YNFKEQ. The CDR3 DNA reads TGTGCCAGCAGCCAAGGAGAGGGATCCCGAAGGAATGAAGCTTTCTTT. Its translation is CASSQGEGSRRNEAFF.

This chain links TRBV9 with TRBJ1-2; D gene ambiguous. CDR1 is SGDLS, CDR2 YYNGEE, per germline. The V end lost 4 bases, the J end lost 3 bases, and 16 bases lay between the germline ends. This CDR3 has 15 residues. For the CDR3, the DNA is TGTGCCAGCAGCCCTCCCTCCCGGATGGACTATGGCTACACCTTC. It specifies CASSPPSRMDYGYTF.

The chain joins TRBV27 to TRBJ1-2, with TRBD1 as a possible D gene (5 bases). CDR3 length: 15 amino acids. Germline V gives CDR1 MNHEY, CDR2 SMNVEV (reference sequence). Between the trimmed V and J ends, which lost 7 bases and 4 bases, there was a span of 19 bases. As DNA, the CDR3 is TGTGCCAGCACCCGGAAGCGCGGGACGGGCTATGGCTACACCTTC. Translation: CASTRKRGTGYGYTF.

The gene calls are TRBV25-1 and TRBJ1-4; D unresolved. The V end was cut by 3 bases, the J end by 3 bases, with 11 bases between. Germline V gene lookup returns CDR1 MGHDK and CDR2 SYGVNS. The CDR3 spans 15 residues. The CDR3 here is CASSDTRDPNEKLFF. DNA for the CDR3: TGTGCCAGCAGTGATACGAGGGATCCTAATGAAAAACTGTTTTTT.

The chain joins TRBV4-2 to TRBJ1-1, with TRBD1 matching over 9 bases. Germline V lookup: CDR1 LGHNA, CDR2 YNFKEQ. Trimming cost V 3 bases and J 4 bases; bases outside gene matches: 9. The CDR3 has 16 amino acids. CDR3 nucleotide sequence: TGTGCCAGCAGCCACTGGGACAGGGCGATGGGCACTGAAGCTTTCTTT. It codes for CASSHWDRAMGTEAFF.

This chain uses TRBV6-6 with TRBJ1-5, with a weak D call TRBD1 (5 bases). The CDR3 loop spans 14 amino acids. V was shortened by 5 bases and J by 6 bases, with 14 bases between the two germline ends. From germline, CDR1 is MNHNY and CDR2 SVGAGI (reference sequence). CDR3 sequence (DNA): TGTGCCAGCAGTCCGGCGGGGCAAGGTCAGCCCCAGCATTTT. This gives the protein CASSPAGQGQPQHF.

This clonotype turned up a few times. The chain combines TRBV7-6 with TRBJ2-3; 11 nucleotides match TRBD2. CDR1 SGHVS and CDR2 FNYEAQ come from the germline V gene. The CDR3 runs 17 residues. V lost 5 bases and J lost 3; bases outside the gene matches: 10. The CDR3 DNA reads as TGTGCCAGCAGCCTTACTAGCGGGAGAGTGAATACAGATACGCAGTATTTT. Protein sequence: CASSLTSGRVNTDTQYF.

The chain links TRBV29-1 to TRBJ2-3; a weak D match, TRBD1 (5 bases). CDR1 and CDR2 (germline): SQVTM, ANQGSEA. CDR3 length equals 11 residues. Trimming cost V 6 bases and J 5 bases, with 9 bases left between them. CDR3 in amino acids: CSVGLLDTQYF. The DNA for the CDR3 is TGCAGCGTGGGGCTCCTAGATACGCAGTATTTT.

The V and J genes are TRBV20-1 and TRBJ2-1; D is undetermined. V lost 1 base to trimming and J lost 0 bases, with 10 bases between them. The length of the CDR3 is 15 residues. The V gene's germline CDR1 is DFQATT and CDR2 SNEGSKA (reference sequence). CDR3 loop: CSARARQSSYNEQFF. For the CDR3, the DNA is TGCAGTGCTAGAGCCCGGCAGAGCTCCTACAATGAGCAGTTCTTC.

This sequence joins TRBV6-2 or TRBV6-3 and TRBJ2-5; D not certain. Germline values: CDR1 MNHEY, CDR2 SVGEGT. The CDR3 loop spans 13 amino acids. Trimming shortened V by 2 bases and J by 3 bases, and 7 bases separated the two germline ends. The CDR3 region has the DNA TGTGCCAGCAGTTACGGCAGCGAAGAGACCCAGTACTTC. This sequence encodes CASSYGSEETQYF.

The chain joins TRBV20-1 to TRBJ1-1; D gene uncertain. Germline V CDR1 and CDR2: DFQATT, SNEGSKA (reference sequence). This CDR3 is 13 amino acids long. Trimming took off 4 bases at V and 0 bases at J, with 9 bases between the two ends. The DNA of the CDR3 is TGCAGTGCTATTACTTCGATGAACACTGAAGCTTTCTTT. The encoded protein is CSAITSMNTEAFF.

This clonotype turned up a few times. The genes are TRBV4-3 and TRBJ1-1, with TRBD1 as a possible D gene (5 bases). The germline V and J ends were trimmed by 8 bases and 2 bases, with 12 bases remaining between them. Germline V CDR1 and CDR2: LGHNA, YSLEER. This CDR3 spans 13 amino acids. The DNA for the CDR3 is TGCGCCAGCTATGGACACCCCAACACTGAAGCTTTCTTT. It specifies CASYGHPNTEAFF.

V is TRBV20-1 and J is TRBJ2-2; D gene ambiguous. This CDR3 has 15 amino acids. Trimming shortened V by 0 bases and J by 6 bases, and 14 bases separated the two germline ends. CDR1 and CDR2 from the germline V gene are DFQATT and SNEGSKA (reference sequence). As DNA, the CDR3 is TGCAGTGCTAGAGATATAGGAAGAAAGGCCGGGGAGCTGTTTTTT. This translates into CSARDIGRKAGELFF.

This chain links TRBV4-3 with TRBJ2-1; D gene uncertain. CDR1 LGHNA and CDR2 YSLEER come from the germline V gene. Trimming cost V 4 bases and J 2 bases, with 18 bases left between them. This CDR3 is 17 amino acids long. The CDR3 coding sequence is TGCGCCAGCAGCCCCCGGCTGTGGCCCCCTCCCTACAATGAGCAGTTCTTC. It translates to CASSPRLWPPPYNEQFF.

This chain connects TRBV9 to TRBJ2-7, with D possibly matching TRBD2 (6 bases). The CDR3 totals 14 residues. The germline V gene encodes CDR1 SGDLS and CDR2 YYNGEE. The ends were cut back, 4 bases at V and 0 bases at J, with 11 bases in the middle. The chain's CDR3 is CASSTTGSSYEQYF. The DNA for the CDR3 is TGTGCCAGCAGCACCACCGGGAGCTCCTACGAGCAGTACTTC.

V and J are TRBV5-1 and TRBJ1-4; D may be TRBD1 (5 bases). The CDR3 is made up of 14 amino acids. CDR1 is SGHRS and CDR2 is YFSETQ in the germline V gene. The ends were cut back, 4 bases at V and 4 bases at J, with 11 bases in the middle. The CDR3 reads CASSPAGVNEKLFF. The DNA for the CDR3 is TGCGCCAGCAGCCCGGCGGGGGTTAATGAAAAACTGTTTTTT.

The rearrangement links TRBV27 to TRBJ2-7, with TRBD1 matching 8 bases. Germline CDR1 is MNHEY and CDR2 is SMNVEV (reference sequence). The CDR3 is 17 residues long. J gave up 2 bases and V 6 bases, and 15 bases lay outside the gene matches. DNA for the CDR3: TGTGCCAGCAGCAGATCACCGGGACAGGAGAAAGCCTACGAGCAGTACTTC. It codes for CASSRSPGQEKAYEQYF.

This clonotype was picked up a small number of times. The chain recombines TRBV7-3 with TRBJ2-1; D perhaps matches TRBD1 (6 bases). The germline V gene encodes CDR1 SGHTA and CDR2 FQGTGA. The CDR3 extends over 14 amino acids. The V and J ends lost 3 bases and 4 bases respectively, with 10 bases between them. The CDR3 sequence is CASSFGGGYNEQFF. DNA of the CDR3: TGTGCCAGCAGCTTTGGGGGCGGTTACAATGAGCAGTTCTTC.

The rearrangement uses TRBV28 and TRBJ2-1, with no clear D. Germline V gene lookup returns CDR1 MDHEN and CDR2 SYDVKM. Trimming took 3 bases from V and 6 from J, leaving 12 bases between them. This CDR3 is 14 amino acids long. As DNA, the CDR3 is TGTGCCAGCAGTTTCCTTCTAGGTTCCAATGAGCAGTTCTTC. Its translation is CASSFLLGSNEQFF.

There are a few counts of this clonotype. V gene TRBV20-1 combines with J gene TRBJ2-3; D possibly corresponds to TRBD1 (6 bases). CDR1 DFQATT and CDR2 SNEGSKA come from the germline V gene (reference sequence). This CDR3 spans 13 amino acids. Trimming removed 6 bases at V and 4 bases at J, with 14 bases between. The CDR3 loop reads CSAESTGSDTQYF. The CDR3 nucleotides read TGCAGTGCCGAATCAACAGGGTCAGATACGCAGTATTTT.

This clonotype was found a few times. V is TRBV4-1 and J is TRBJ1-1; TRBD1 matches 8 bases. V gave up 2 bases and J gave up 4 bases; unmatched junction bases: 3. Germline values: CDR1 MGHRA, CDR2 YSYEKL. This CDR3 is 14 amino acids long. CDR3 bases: TGCGCCAGCAGCCAACCGGACAGGGTCACTGAAGCTTTCTTT. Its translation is CASSQPDRVTEAFF.

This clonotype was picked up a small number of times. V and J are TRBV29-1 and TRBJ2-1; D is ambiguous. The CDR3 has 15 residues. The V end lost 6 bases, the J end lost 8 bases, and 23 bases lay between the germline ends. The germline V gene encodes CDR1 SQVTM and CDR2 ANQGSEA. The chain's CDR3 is CSVQDQPLFLDEQFF. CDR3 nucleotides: TGCAGCGTCCAGGACCAACCCCTGTTCCTGGATGAGCAGTTCTTC.

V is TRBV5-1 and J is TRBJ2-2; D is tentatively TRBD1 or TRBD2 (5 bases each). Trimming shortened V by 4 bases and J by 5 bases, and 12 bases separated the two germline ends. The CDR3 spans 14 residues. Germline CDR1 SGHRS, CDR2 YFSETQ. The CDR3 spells CASSRDGETGELFF. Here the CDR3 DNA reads TGCGCCAGCAGCAGGGACGGGGAAACCGGGGAGCTGTTTTTT.

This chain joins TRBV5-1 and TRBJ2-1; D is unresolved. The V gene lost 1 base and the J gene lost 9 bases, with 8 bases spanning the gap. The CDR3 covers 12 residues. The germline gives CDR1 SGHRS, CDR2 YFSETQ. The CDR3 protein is CASSLKGTEQFF. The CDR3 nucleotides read TGCGCCAGCAGCTTGAAGGGCACTGAGCAGTTCTTC.

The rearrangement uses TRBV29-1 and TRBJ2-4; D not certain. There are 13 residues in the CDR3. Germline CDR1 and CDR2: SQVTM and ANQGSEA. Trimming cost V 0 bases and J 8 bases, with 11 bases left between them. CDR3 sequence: CSVEDPGAYIQYF. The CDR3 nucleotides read TGCAGCGTTGAAGATCCAGGCGCGTACATTCAGTACTTC.

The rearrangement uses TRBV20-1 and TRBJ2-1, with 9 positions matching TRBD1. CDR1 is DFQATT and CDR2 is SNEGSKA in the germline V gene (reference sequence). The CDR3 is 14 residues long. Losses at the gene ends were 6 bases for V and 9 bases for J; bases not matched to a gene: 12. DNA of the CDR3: TGCAGTGCACGTACCGGGACAGGGACGGGTGAGCAGTTCTTC. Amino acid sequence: CSARTGTGTGEQFF.

This CDR3 is CASSFSSGGSGETQYF. CDR3 DNA: TGTGCCAGCAGTTTTTCCAGCGGGGGATCTGGGGAGACCCAGTACTTC. This chain joins TRBV12-3 or TRBV12-4 and TRBJ2-5, with TRBD2 matching over 8 bases. CDR3 length: 16 amino acids. With 3 bases clipped from V and 5 bases from J, the junction kept 11 bases outside the gene matches.

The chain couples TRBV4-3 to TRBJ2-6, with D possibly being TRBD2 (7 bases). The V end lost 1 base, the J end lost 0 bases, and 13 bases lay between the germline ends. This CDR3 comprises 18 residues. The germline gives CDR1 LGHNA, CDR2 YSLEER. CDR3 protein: CASSQARGAHSGANVLTF. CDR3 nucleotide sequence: TGCGCCAGCAGCCAAGCCCGGGGGGCGCACTCTGGGGCCAACGTCCTGACTTTC.